This T cell receptor (beta chain) is from a study of shared clonotypes between healthy human individuals. Every subset had its genomic DNA shared out evenly among several immunoSEQ plates. Produced via immunoSEQ multiplex PCR; TCRdb's table is partial and in-frame only. The repertoire includes some 1 million clones, about 77% of them detected once, and approximately 1.5% sits in the top ten. Germline assignment: CDR1 MDHEN and CDR2 SYDVKM. There are 14 residues in the CDR3. V dropped 6 bases and J dropped 0 bases, with 11 bases sitting between them. The source of this sequence is a man aged 18 to 30 in good health. The rearrangement links TRBV28 to TRBJ1-1; D not certain. The sample taken for sequencing was memory CD4+ T cells sorted from blood. Subset of the sample: CD45RA-negative fraction. CDR3 sequence reads: CASRSPLLNTEAFF. The CDR3, as DNA: TGTGCCAGCAGGAGTCCCCTTTTGAACACTGAAGCTTTCTTT.